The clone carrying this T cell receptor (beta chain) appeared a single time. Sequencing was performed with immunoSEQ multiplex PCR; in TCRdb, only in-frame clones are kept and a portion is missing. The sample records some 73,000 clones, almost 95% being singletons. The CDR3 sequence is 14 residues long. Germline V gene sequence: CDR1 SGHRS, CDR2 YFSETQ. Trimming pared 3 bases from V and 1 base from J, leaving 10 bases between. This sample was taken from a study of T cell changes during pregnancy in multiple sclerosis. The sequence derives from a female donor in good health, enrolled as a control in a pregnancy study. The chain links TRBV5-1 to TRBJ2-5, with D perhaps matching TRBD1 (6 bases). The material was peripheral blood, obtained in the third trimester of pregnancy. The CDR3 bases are TGCGCCAGCAGCTCAACAGGGCCCCAAGAGACCCAGTACTTC. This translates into CASSSTGPQETQYF.